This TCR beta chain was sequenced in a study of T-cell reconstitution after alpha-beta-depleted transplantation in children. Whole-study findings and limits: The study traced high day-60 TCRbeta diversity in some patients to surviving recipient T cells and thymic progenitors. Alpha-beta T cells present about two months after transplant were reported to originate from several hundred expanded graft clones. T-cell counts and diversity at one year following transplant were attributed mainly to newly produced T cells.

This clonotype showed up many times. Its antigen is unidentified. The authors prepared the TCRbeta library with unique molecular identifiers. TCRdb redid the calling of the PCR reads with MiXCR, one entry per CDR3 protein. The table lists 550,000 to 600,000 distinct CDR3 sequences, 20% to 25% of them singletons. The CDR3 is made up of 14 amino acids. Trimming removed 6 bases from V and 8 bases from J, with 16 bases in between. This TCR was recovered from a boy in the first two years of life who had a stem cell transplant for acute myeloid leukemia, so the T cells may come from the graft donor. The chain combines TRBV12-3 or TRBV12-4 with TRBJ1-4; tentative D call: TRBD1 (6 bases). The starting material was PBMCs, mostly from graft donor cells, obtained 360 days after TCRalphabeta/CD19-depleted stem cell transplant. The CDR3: CASSPGRGGEKLFF. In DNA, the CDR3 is TGTGCCAGCAGCCCGGGGAGGGGGGGAGAAAAACTGTTTTTT.